This TCR beta chain was captured in a study of T cells in women clearing cervical HPV infection. Study details: Case blood was drawn a median about 23 weeks after lesion detection. With HLA typing for only a few women, HLA confounding remains possible. Study-wide results and limits: A classifier using richness and V gene abundances reached an AUC of 0.83.

Only in-frame clones appear in the TCRdb table, and some are missing; sequencing was by immunoSEQ multiplex PCR. Its table lists about 48,000 clones. Details on this clone: Its antigen is as yet unknown. The read ends 3 residues before the CDR3 terminus; that terminus is restored from the germline J gene.

CDR1 and CDR2 from the germline V gene are SGHAT and FQNNGV. This CDR3 contains 12 residues. Trimming cost V 3 bases and J 9 bases; bases outside gene matches: 1. Sequenced input: blood buffy coat. The clonotype was recovered from a woman between 18 and 70 years old with a cervical HPV16 infection that either progressed to CIN3+ or cleared (not recorded which). This rearrangement joins TRBV11-2 to TRBJ2-1; TRBD2 agrees at 8 bases. The CDR3 reads CASSFGGGEQFF. The part of the CDR3 DNA that was read is TGTGCCAGCAGCTTCGGGGGGGGTGAG. Drawing the rest from reference TRBV11-2 and TRBJ2-1, the complete variable domain is EAGVAQSPRYKIIEKRQSVAFWCNPISGHATLYWYQQILGQGPKLLIQFQNNGVVDDSQLPKDRFSAERLKGVDSTLKIQPAKLEDSAVYLCASSFGGGEQFFGPGTRLTVL.